This entry concerns a single TCR beta chain. The sample is drawn from a study of Graves' ophthalmopathy and Graves' hyperthyroidism. Germline V gene sequence: CDR1 SEHNR, CDR2 FQNEAQ (reference sequence). V was clipped by 3 bases and J by 4 bases, with 9 bases between them. This CDR3 region has 13 residues. Beta-chain TCR CDR3 regions were amplified from RNA transcripts. First-round RT-PCR employed HTBI primers, with a second-round multiplex PCR after it. TCRdb redid the calling of the multiplex PCR reads with MiXCR, one entry per CDR3 protein. Among about 660,000 distinct CDR3 sequences listed, just over 40% were seen once.

The clonotype originates from an adult man with Graves' ophthalmopathy. Sequencing was carried out using peripheral blood. J is TRBJ1-2 and V is TRBV7-9, with D perhaps TRBD1 (6 bases). CDR3 loop: CASSFRTVYGYTF. The DNA for the CDR3 is TGTGCCAGCAGCTTTCGGACAGTCTATGGCTACACCTTC.